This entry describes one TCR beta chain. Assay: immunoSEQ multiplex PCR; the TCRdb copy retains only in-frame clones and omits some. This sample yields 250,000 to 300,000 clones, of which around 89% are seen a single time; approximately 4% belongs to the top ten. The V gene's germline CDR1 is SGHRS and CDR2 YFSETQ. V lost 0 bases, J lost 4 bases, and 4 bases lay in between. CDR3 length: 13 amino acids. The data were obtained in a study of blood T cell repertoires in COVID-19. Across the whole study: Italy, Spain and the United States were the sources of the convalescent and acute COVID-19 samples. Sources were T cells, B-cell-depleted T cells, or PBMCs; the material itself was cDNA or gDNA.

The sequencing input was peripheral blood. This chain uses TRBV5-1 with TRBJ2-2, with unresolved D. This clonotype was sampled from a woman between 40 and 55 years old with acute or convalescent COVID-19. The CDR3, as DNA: TGCGCCAGCAGCTTGGCCCTCACCGGGGAGCTGTTTTTT. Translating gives CASSLALTGELFF. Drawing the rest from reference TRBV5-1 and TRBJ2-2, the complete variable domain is KAGVTQTPRYLIKTRGQQVTLSCSPISGHRSVSWYQQTPGQGLQFLFEYFSETQRNKGNFPGRFSGRQFSNSRSEMNVSTLELGDSALYLCASSLALTGELFFGEGSRLTVL.